This record covers a single TCR beta chain. As yet, its antigen is unknown. The sample is drawn from a study of cytomegalovirus exposure and HLA in healthy donors. Study-level findings and limits: Later analysis identified several of the most significant clusters that appeared linked to common viral pathogens. Rates of TCR association differed by HLA locus in a later analysis, with DRB1 highest and HLA-C lowest.

The PCR was carried out with 60 Vbeta primers and 13 Jbeta primers. The table came from immunoSEQ multiplex PCR; TCRdb's copy has only in-frame clones and leaves some out. The profile shows under 200,000 clones, 65% to 75% of them singletons. The V gene lost 4 bases and the J gene lost 3 bases, with 13 bases spanning the gap. The CDR3 is 15 residues long. Germline V gene sequence: CDR1 SGHTS, CDR2 YDEGEE. What was sequenced was PBMCs. The gene calls are TRBV5-8 and TRBJ2-2, with a weak D call TRBD1 (6 bases). The source of this sequence is a girl aged 10 to 17 in good health and CMV-seronegative. The CDR3 here is CASSQGQIHTGELFF. CDR3 DNA: TGTGCCAGCAGCCAAGGACAGATCCACACCGGGGAGCTGTTTTTT.